One sample yielded the 26 T cell receptor beta chains listed below, sequenced in a study of CD8 T cells in ankylosing spondylitis. TCRdb re-analysed the 5' RACE reads in MiXCR, keeping a single row per CDR3 protein. The top ten hold about an eighth of the sample, which has about 400,000 distinct CDR3 sequences, 20% to 25% seen once. The sample consisted of blood, either unsorted or a sorted T cell fraction (not recorded which). The receptors shown here come from a male donor with ankylosing spondylitis or in good health (not recorded which).

The chain couples TRBV28 to TRBJ2-5; TRBD2 aligns across 8 bases. V lost 6 bases to trimming and J lost 5 bases; unmatched junction nucleotides: 11. Germline-derived CDR1 and CDR2 are MDHEN and SYDVKM. The CDR3 has 15 residues. CDR3 loop: CASSLKRGIWETQYF. DNA for the CDR3: TGTGCCAGCAGCCTTAAGCGGGGGATATGGGAGACCCAGTACTTC. The full variable domain, in which reference TRBV28 and TRBJ2-5 provide the parts outside the CDR3, is DVKVTQSSRYLVKRTGEKVFLECVQDMDHENMFWYRQDPGLGLRLIYFSYDVKMKEKGDIPEGYSVSREKKERFSLILESASTNQTSMYLCASSLKRGIWETQYFGPGTRLLVL.

This clonotype was observed a few times. The chain has TRBV4-1 and TRBJ2-5; 9 positions match TRBD2. The CDR3 is 17 residues long. Germline V gene sequence: CDR1 MGHRA, CDR2 YSYEKL. The trim removed 0 bases at V and 3 bases at J, leaving 8 bases unmatched. CDR3 DNA sequence: TGCGCCAGCAGCCAAGATCCTAGCGGGGAGCCCGAAGAGACCCAGTACTTC. Its protein is CASSQDPSGEPEETQYF.

The chain couples TRBV12-3 or TRBV12-4 to TRBJ2-7, with TRBD2 matching over 7 bases. After removal of 6 bases from V and 4 bases from J, the junction contained 12 bases not matched to a gene. The CDR3 has 15 residues. The CDR3 bases are TGTGCCAGCAGCCCGCCCGGGGGGAGCGAATACGAGCAGTACTTC. Residues: CASSPPGGSEYEQYF.

This clonotype is a singleton in its sample. The chain uses TRBV30 and TRBJ2-7, with D unresolved. The CDR3 spans 13 residues. Germline V gene sequence: CDR1 GTSNPN, CDR2 SVGIG (reference sequence). The V end lost 1 base, the J end lost 4 bases, and 11 bases lay between the germline ends. This CDR3 is CAWSADRPYEQYF. The CDR3 DNA reads as TGTGCCTGGAGTGCGGACCGGCCATACGAGCAGTACTTC.

The chain recombines TRBV12-3 or TRBV12-4 with TRBJ2-7, with D possibly called TRBD1 or TRBD2 (7 bases each). The CDR3 is 15 amino acids. V lost 6 bases to trimming and J lost 6 bases, with 21 bases between them. In DNA, the CDR3 is TGTGCCAGCAGCTTGGGGTCAGGGGGGGTTATCGAGCAGTACTTC. The encoded protein is CASSLGSGGVIEQYF.

This clonotype was seen only a few times. The chain joins TRBV27 to TRBJ2-7; D ambiguous. Trimming pared 8 bases from V and 5 bases from J, leaving 16 bases between. The CDR3 contains 13 residues. The germline V gene encodes CDR1 MNHEY and CDR2 SMNVEV (reference sequence). The CDR3 region has the DNA TGTGCCAGCTCCTTGTTGAAGGGCCACGAGCAGTACTTC. This encodes CASSLLKGHEQYF.

V and J are TRBV12-3 or TRBV12-4 and TRBJ2-7; 8 bases fit TRBD2. The trim removed 3 bases at V and 2 bases at J, leaving 6 bases unmatched. This CDR3 spans 15 amino acids. CDR3 sequence: CASSFLGGAAYEQYF. The CDR3 nucleotides read TGTGCCAGCAGTTTTCTCGGGGGGGCCGCCTACGAGCAGTACTTC.

CDR3 residues: CASSHYRGDTQYF. DNA for the CDR3: TGTGCCAGCAGCCACTACAGGGGCGATACGCAGTATTTT. The chain is built from TRBV4-2 and TRBJ2-3, with 7 bases lining up with TRBD1. The CDR3 extends over 13 amino acids. Germline V CDR1 and CDR2: LGHNA, YNFKEQ. V lost 3 bases, J lost 6 bases, and 3 bases stayed unmatched.

The chain carries TRBV12-3 or TRBV12-4 and TRBJ2-5, with TRBD2 identical over 9 bases. V gave up 6 bases and J gave up 4 bases; unmatched junction bases: 12. This CDR3 comprises 16 residues. For the CDR3, the DNA is TGTGCCAGCAGCCCACCTGGTAGCGGGGGTGGAGAGACCCAGTACTTC. The encoded protein is CASSPPGSGGGETQYF.

This clonotype was counted between two and nine times. This chain links TRBV6-5 with TRBJ2-7; D might be TRBD1 or TRBD2, each matching 5 bases. The germline V gene encodes CDR1 MNHEY and CDR2 SVGAGI. Trimming pared 8 bases from V and 3 bases from J, leaving 8 bases between. The length of the CDR3 is 11 residues. The CDR3 bases are TGTGCCAGCTATGGGGGCTACGAGCAGTACTTC. Amino acid sequence: CASYGGYEQYF.

The genes are TRBV2 and TRBJ2-1; 8 bases are a match to TRBD1. The CDR3 has 12 residues. Per the germline V gene, CDR1 is SNHLY and CDR2 is FYNNEI. The CDR3 reads CATDRVSNEQFF. CDR3 coding DNA: TGTGCTACGGACAGGGTTAGCAATGAGCAGTTCTTC. The variable domain in full, completed from reference TRBV2 and TRBJ2-1, reads EPEVTQTPSHQVTQMGQEVILRCVPISNHLYFYWYRQILGQKVEFLVSFYNNEISEKSEIFDDQFSVERPDGSNFTLKIRSTKLEDSAMYFCATDRVSNEQFFGPGTRLTVL.

Only a few counts were recorded for this clonotype. The rearrangement links TRBV29-1 to TRBJ2-7; D is possibly TRBD1 (6 bases). This CDR3 region has 12 residues. Trimming removed 5 bases at V and 6 bases at J, with 14 bases between. The germline CDR1 and CDR2 sequences are SQVTM and ANQGSEA. CDR3 loop: CSVTGGKLEQYF. CDR3 coding DNA: TGCAGCGTTACTGGGGGCAAGCTCGAGCAGTACTTC.

V is TRBV15 and J is TRBJ2-1; D is uncertain. Trimming pared 3 bases from V and 4 bases from J, leaving 4 bases between. Germline-derived CDR1 and CDR2 are LNHNV and YYDKDF (reference sequence). The CDR3 is made up of 12 amino acids. Here the CDR3 reads CATSRDYNEQFF. As DNA, the CDR3 is TGTGCCACCAGCAGGGATTACAATGAGCAGTTCTTC.

This clonotype has only a few counts. The chain has TRBV5-6 and TRBJ1-1; D might be TRBD1 (6 bases). The CDR3 is made up of 12 amino acids. Germline V gives CDR1 SGHDT, CDR2 YYEEEE. Deletions cut 8 bases from V and 6 bases from J, with 14 bases between. The CDR3 sequence: CASIKQGAEAFF. DNA of the CDR3: TGTGCCAGTATTAAACAGGGTGCTGAAGCTTTCTTT.

This clonotype turned up a few times. J is TRBJ1-5 and V is TRBV24-1, with D possibly matching TRBD1 (5 bases). The V end was cut by 6 bases, the J end by 2 bases, with 13 bases between. From germline, CDR1 is KGHDR and CDR2 SFDVKD. The CDR3 runs 15 residues. The CDR3 reads CATSPAGGGNQPQHF. The CDR3 DNA is TGTGCCACCAGTCCTGCCGGAGGGGGCAATCAGCCCCAGCATTTT.

This clonotype showed up just a few times. The chain couples TRBV7-9 to TRBJ2-5, with 9 bases identical to TRBD2. The CDR3 runs 14 residues. Germline V lookup: CDR1 SEHNR, CDR2 FQNEAQ (reference sequence). Unmatched junction bases numbered 4, after V lost 6 bases and J lost 2 bases. The CDR3 loop reads CASRNSGRQETQYF. The CDR3 nucleotides read TGTGCCAGCAGAAATAGCGGGAGACAAGAGACCCAGTACTTC.

The chain carries TRBV19 and TRBJ2-3; 8 bases map to TRBD1. CDR1 is LNHDA, CDR2 SQIVND, per germline (reference sequence). The CDR3 extends over 14 amino acids. Losses at the gene ends were 8 bases for V and 2 bases for J; bases not matched to a gene: 6. This CDR3 is CASGRGLYTDTQYF. CDR3 nucleotide sequence: TGTGCCAGTGGCAGGGGGCTCTACACAGATACGCAGTATTTT.

The rearrangement links TRBV6-5 to TRBJ2-2; D possibly corresponds to TRBD2 (5 bases). Trimming pared 1 base from V and 6 bases from J, leaving 12 bases between. CDR1 and CDR2 from the germline V gene are MNHEY and SVGAGI. The CDR3 spans 15 residues. CDR3 nucleotides: TGTGCCAGCAGTTACTATGAGGGTGAGGCCGGGGAGCTGTTTTTT. Translated, it gives CASSYYEGEAGELFF.

The chain couples TRBV5-5 to TRBJ2-5, with D unresolved. CDR1 is SGHKS, CDR2 YYEKEE, per germline (reference sequence). The germline V and J ends were trimmed by 2 bases and 5 bases, with 10 bases remaining between them. The CDR3 has 13 residues. CDR3 sequence reads: CASSFQASETQYF. The DNA of the CDR3 is TGTGCCAGCAGCTTTCAGGCTTCCGAGACCCAGTACTTC.

J is TRBJ2-1 and V is TRBV7-8, with 8 nucleotides matching TRBD2. The CDR3 length is 16 residues. CDR1 is SGHVS, CDR2 FQNEAQ, per germline. V lost 5 bases, J lost 7 bases, and 13 bases stayed unmatched. In DNA form, the CDR3 reads TGTGCCAGCAGCCATCCTCGGGGGGGCACGATGAATGAGCAGTTCTTC. Protein product: CASSHPRGGTMNEQFF.

This clonotype was detected a few times. The chain has TRBV19 and TRBJ2-7; TRBD2 matches at 10 bases. The V segment lost 4 bases and the J segment 2 bases; nucleotides outside the gene matches: 5. The CDR3 is made up of 15 amino acids. CDR1 is LNHDA and CDR2 is SQIVND in the germline V gene (reference sequence). For the CDR3, the DNA is TGTGCCAGTAGTACGAGCGGGGGGGCGGCCTACGAGCAGTACTTC. Translated, it gives CASSTSGGAAYEQYF.

This clonotype was counted a few times. The chain employs TRBV27 and TRBJ2-5; unclear D gene. The CDR3 has 14 amino acids. The germline V gene encodes CDR1 MNHEY and CDR2 SMNVEV (reference sequence). Trimming left V 6 bases short and J 2 bases short, with 13 bases between. CDR3 sequence reads: CASRSLGPQETQYF. The DNA for the CDR3 is TGTGCCAGCAGAAGCTTGGGCCCTCAAGAGACCCAGTACTTC.

V usage is TRBV30 and J usage is TRBJ2-3, with 7 bases matching TRBD2. The junction had 4 bases not matched to a gene; V was cut back by 3 bases and J by 1 base. Per the germline V gene, CDR1 is GTSNPN and CDR2 is SVGIG (reference sequence). The CDR3 contains 14 residues. The CDR3 coding sequence is TGTGCCTGGAGCGCAGGGAGGGGCACAGATACGCAGTATTTT. Its translation is CAWSAGRGTDTQYF.

This chain joins TRBV28 and TRBJ2-7; D is perhaps TRBD1 (6 bases). This CDR3 comprises 14 residues. V was trimmed by 6 bases and J by 9 bases, leaving 21 bases between them. The germline V gene encodes CDR1 MDHEN and CDR2 SYDVKM. CDR3 loop: CASRPTGSSYMQYF. In nucleotides, the CDR3 is TGTGCCAGCAGACCGACAGGAAGCTCCTACATGCAGTACTTC. Complete variable domain (other parts from reference TRBV28 and TRBJ2-7): DVKVTQSSRYLVKRTGEKVFLECVQDMDHENMFWYRQDPGLGLRLIYFSYDVKMKEKGDIPEGYSVSREKKERFSLILESASTNQTSMYLCASRPTGSSYMQYFGPGTRLTVT.

This clonotype was counted only a few times. The chain recombines TRBV7-2 with TRBJ1-5; no clear D. With 2 bases removed from V and 3 bases from J, the gap between germline ends came to 14 bases. Germline CDR1 SGHTA, CDR2 FQGNSA. The CDR3 covers 16 residues. CDR3 sequence reads: CASSLSGGSLNQPQHF. DNA of the CDR3: TGTGCCAGCAGCTTAAGTGGTGGCAGCCTCAATCAGCCCCAGCATTTT.

Concerning this clonotype: Germline and junction disagree at one end, which may indicate a read error. The chain joins TRBV10-2 to TRBJ2-5; D uncertain. Per germline, CDR1 WSHSY and CDR2 SAAADI. CDR3 length: 12 residues. Here the CDR3 DNA reads TGCGCCAGCAGGGAGTACCAAGAGACCCAGTACTTC. Translated, it gives CASREYQETQYF.